This T cell receptor (beta chain) emerged from a study of OX40 agonist ivuxolimab in advanced cancers. Looking at the study overall: Ivuxolimab, an antibody that agonizes OX40 (CD134), was administered to the patients. Males comprised approximately 84% of the group, whose mean age was 60 years (range roughly 23 to 90).

The CDR3 extends over 14 amino acids. The germline V gene encodes CDR1 MNHNS and CDR2 SASEGT. V was trimmed by 6 bases and J by 1 base, leaving 12 bases between them. Assay: immunoSEQ multiplex PCR; the TCRdb copy retains only in-frame clones and omits some. The sample includes 20,000 to 30,000 clones, over 70% of them seen just once. The chain uses TRBV6-1 and TRBJ1-1, with D tentatively TRBD1 (5 bases). The sample in question was CD4+ or CD8+ T cells sorted from blood, obtained in a trial of the OX40 agonist ivuxolimab. This sequence was found in an adult with an advanced solid tumor such as melanoma, head and neck, liver or kidney cancer. CDR3 in DNA: TGTGCCAGCAGCCACCTTGGGGGGAACACTGAAGCTTTCTTT. It is translated as CASSHLGGNTEAFF.